The sequence of this T cell receptor beta chain was determined in a study of beta chain features in type 1 diabetes. Whole-study context: Patients were similar to healthy donors in age and gender (as well as in cell yields).

In this sample, this clone turned up once. Antigen: not known. The germline V and J ends were trimmed by 2 bases and 2 bases, with 11 bases remaining between them. The CDR3 runs to 15 residues. Germline V gives CDR1 MNHEY, CDR2 SVGAGI. Every isolated RNA sample was fully reverse transcribed, so sequencing captured expressed TCRB transcripts. The average read count of naive, central memory and regulatory T cell samples was around 3.8 million. Only in-frame clones appear in the TCRdb table, and some are missing; sequencing was by immunoSEQ multiplex PCR. The table records roughly 150,000 clones, roughly 59% of them present only once. Study-wide findings and caveats: Patients with Type 1 diabetes showed moderately but significantly shorter TCRB CDR3s in all four CD4+ subsets.

The origin of this receptor is a man aged 25-45 years with type 1 diabetes. The sequenced material came from naive CD4+ T cells from blood. This sequence joins TRBV6-5 and TRBJ2-3, with D perhaps matching TRBD1 or TRBD2 (5 bases each). CDR3 sequence reads: CASSYAEGNTDTQYF. CDR3 DNA sequence: TGTGCCAGCAGTTACGCCGAGGGGAACACAGATACGCAGTATTTT.